This T cell receptor (beta chain) was retrieved from a study of blood T cell repertoires in COVID-19. Study as a whole: Sites in the United States, Italy and Spain provided acute and convalescent COVID-19 samples. PBMCs, B-cell-depleted T cells, or T cells were the source of the cDNA or gDNA that made up the material.

V was clipped by 6 bases and J by 6 bases; unmatched bases: 7. The CDR3 has 13 amino acids. Germline V gives CDR1 KGHSH, CDR2 LQKENI. This table comes from immunoSEQ multiplex PCR, and its TCRdb copy is limited to in-frame clones, with some not included. The sample consists of around 340,000 clones, around 83% of them appearing once. Input material: peripheral blood. This receptor was identified in a man between 25 and 39 years old with active or convalescent COVID-19. The gene calls are TRBV18 and TRBJ1-2; TRBD1 agrees at 7 bases. The CDR3 region is CASSSTGTDGYTF. The CDR3 nucleotides read TGTGCCAGCTCTTCCACGGGGACAGATGGCTACACCTTC.